This TCR beta chain was observed in a study of T cell responses to AZD1222 COVID-19 vaccine. Germline V gene sequence: CDR1 LNHDA, CDR2 SQIVND (reference sequence). The ends were cut back, 4 bases at V and 1 base at J, with 10 bases in the middle. This CDR3 spans 14 amino acids. Study-level results: In a largely white British group with more females than males, clonal diversity was possibly underestimated.

Turning to this clone: Its antigen is still unknown.

Only in-frame clones appear in the TCRdb table, and some are missing; sequencing was by immunoSEQ multiplex PCR. Of tens of thousands of clones in the sample, nearly 90% were seen once. The chain carries TRBV19 and TRBJ1-2, with unresolved D. The source of this sequence is an adult who received the AZD1222 COVID-19 vaccine. Material: peripheral blood, obtained 28 days after the second AZD1222 dose. For the CDR3, the DNA is TGTGCCAGTAGTACATCCATCGGTAACTATGGCTACACCTTC. This codes for CASSTSIGNYGYTF.